These T cell receptor beta chains were read from a single sample in a study of identifying expanded T cells in peripheral blood. The repertoire was sequenced with immunoSEQ multiplex PCR; TCRdb's copy has only in-frame clones and lacks some. The sample yields approximately 79,000 clones, around 90% seen once. Specimen: blood. Every receptor here comes from a person between 18 and 75 years old in good health. Both conserved end residues are part of each CDR3. Fields, in order: J gene, clone size, V gene, D gene, CDR3 DNA, CDR3 protein. D genes are given only for firm matches. The size entry is marked missing in some rows and otherwise reads once, few, many or a size class.

>TRBJ1-2|few|TRBV4-2|-
TGTGCCAGCAGACAAGATATCGGTACAGGCAATGGCTACACCTTC
CASRQDIGTGNGYTF
>TRBJ1-1|-|TRBV13|-
TGTGCCAGCAGCCGCACAGGGAGGACTGAAGCTTTCTTT
CASSRTGRTEAFF
>TRBJ1-1|-|TRBV6-5|-
TGTGCCAGCAGCCCGTATACGACGGATGAAGCTTTCTTT
CASSPYTTDEAFF
>TRBJ2-7|-|TRBV7-8|-
TGTGCCAGCAGCTTAGGGCACCGACAGTTAAACCACGAGCAGTACTTC
CASSLGHRQLNHEQYF
>TRBJ1-1|-|TRBV6-5|-
TGTGCCAGCAGCCTATTGGGGGGCATAGGTACTGAAGCTTTCTTT
CASSLLGGIGTEAFF
>TRBJ1-2|-|TRBV28|TRBD1
TGTGCCAGCAGTCCCACAGGGGCGACTAACTATGGCTACACCTTC
CASSPTGATNYGYTF
>TRBJ1-2|-|TRBV7-2|-
TGTGCCAGCACCGTTATGGCCCCTCAGACTTCTAACTATGGCTACACCTTC
CASTVMAPQTSNYGYTF
>TRBJ1-1|few|TRBV30|TRBD1
TGTGCCTGGAGCCGCCTCTCCAGGGGGGACACTGAAGCTTTCTTT
CAWSRLSRGDTEAFF
>TRBJ2-7|-|TRBV30|-
TGTGCCTGGAGTAGGGCAGGGAAGAACTACGAGCAGTACTTC
CAWSRAGKNYEQYF
>TRBJ2-5|once|TRBV30|-
TGTGCCTGGAGTGGAGGGCAGCTACAAGAGACCCAGTACTTC
CAWSGGQLQETQYF
>TRBJ2-2|-|TRBV5-6|-
TGTGCCAGCAGCCGAGATCGACAGATCACCGGGGAGCTGTTTTTT
CASSRDRQITGELFF
>TRBJ2-1|-|TRBV10-3|TRBD1
TGTGCCATCAGCTGGGACAGCAACAACAATGAGCAGTTCTTC
CAISWDSNNNEQFF
>TRBJ1-4|-|TRBV30|-
TGTGCCTGGAGCTGGGGCTCAGGGGAAAAACTGTTTTTT
CAWSWGSGEKLFF
>TRBJ1-4|-|TRBV19|-
TGTGCCAGTAGTATAAATGGGGCCGGTGAAAAACTGTTTTTT
CASSINGAGEKLFF
>TRBJ2-5|-|TRBV11-2|-
TGTGCCAGCAGCTCCAGGGCCCTACTGGGGACCCAGTACTTC
CASSSRALLGTQYF
>TRBJ2-7|-|TRBV10-3|-
TGTGCCATCAGTGAGTCTTGGGAATCAGGGCGGAACGAGCAGTACTTC
CAISESWESGRNEQYF
>TRBJ1-1|-|TRBV15|-
TGTGCCACCAGCACAAATGTAGGGAACACTGAAGCTTTCTTT
CATSTNVGNTEAFF
>TRBJ2-5|-|TRBV7-2|TRBD1
TGTGCCAGCAGCCCGGGACAGGGGGAGACCCAGTACTTC
CASSPGQGETQYF
>TRBJ2-7|-|TRBV9|-
TGTGCCAGCAGCCCCGGAGTGGGACACTTCTACGAGCAGTACTTC
CASSPGVGHFYEQYF
>TRBJ2-7|-|TRBV7-3|TRBD1
TGTGCCAGCAGCTTAGGCGGGACAGGGGGGTACGAGCAGTACTTC
CASSLGGTGGYEQYF
>TRBJ2-7|-|TRBV2|-
TGTGCCAGCAGTGACATACAGGGTCGGAGCAACTACGAGCAGTACTTC
CASSDIQGRSNYEQYF
>TRBJ1-2|-|TRBV6-6|-
TGTGCCAGCAGTCCCTTAGATGGAGCCTATGGCTACACCTTC
CASSPLDGAYGYTF
>TRBJ2-3|-|TRBV28|-
TGTGCCAGCAGTTTCCCCCCCACAGATACGCAGTATTTT
CASSFPPTDTQYF
>TRBJ2-1|-|TRBV10-3|-
TGTGCCTCAAGGGGGGAGGGCAGGGGTGAGCAGTTCTTC
CASRGEGRGEQFF
>TRBJ2-7|once|TRBV21-1|-
TGTGCCAGCAGCCCGAAGGTGGAAACGCTAGCGGGAGTGGAAGAGCAGTACTTC
CASSPKVETLAGVEEQYF
>TRBJ2-6|-|TRBV7-8|-
TGTGCCAGCAGCCAAACTCGATCTGGGGCCAACGTCCTGACTTTC
CASSQTRSGANVLTF
>TRBJ2-3|-|TRBV15|TRBD2
TGTGCCACCAGCAGGGGGGGGAGCACAGATACGCAGTATTTT
CATSRGGSTDTQYF
>TRBJ2-5|-|TRBV10-3|TRBD1
TGTGCCATCAGTGAGTCGAACAGGGGGTTTCTGGAGACCCAGTACTTC
CAISESNRGFLETQYF
>TRBJ2-5|once|TRBV11-2|-
TGTGCCAGCAGCCTAGGACTCCAAGAGACCCAGTACTTC
CASSLGLQETQYF
>TRBJ1-2|-|TRBV7-2|-
TGTGCCAGCAGCTTAGATCAGGGATCTAACTATGGCTACACCTTC
CASSLDQGSNYGYTF
>TRBJ1-1|-|TRBV19|TRBD1
TGTGCCAGTAGTACGCATCGACAGGGGGCCAAGGAAGCTTTCTTT
CASSTHRQGAKEAFF
>TRBJ2-2|once|TRBV29-1|-
TGCAGCGTCCAAAGGCAGGGCACCGGGGAGCTGTTTTTT
CSVQRQGTGELFF
>TRBJ2-3|-|TRBV4-3|TRBD2
TGCGCCAGCAGCCCGGGACTAGCGGGAGTGGGCACAGATACGCAGTATTTT
CASSPGLAGVGTDTQYF
>TRBJ2-3|-|TRBV11-2|-
TGTGCCAGCAGCTTAAGGGGTACTCCCACAGATACGCAGTATTTT
CASSLRGTPTDTQYF
>TRBJ2-2|-|TRBV7-6|TRBD2
TGTGCCAGCAGAGAAACCCCCCGACTAGCGGGGGGCCCAGCGAACACCGGGGAGCTGTTTTTT
CASRETPRLAGGPANTGELFF
>TRBJ2-1|-|TRBV5-8|-
TGTGCCAGCAGCTGGTATAGGACTCACTCCTACAATGAGCAGTTCTTC
CASSWYRTHSYNEQFF
>TRBJ2-2|-|TRBV5-4|TRBD2
TGTGCCAGCAGCTTGGCCCGCGGGGGGGCCATCGGGGAGCTGTTTTTT
CASSLARGGAIGELFF
>TRBJ2-3|-|TRBV13|-
TGTGCCAGCTCACGGGACACCCAAGGCACAGATACGCAGTATTTT
CASSRDTQGTDTQYF
>TRBJ2-1|-|TRBV7-6|-
TGTGCCAGCAGCCGCAGGGGGGTCAATGAGCAGTTCTTC
CASSRRGVNEQFF
>TRBJ1-1|once|TRBV12-5|-
TGTGCTAGTGGTTACGGGAACACTGAAGCTTTCTTT
CASGYGNTEAFF
>TRBJ2-7|-|TRBV13|-
TGTGCCAGCAGCTTAGGAGGGAGAGAAAACGAGCAGTACTTC
CASSLGGRENEQYF
>TRBJ2-5|-|TRBV2|-
TGTGCCAGCAGTGAAGCGTGGGTGGAGACCCAGTACTTC
CASSEAWVETQYF
>TRBJ2-7|few|TRBV7-9|TRBD1
TGTGCCCTAGGACAGGGGGCTGGAGACGAGCAGTACTTC
CALGQGAGDEQYF
>TRBJ2-1|once|TRBV4-1|TRBD2
TGCGCCAGCAGCCAGCTCGGACTAGCGGGAGATGAGCAGTTCTTC
CASSQLGLAGDEQFF
>TRBJ1-4|-|TRBV28|-
TGTGCCAGCAGTTTATTTTGGGCAGGGCCTAATATCGGGAATGAAAAACTGTTTTTT
CASSLFWAGPNIGNEKLFF
>TRBJ1-2|-|TRBV7-2|-
TGTGCCAGCAGCCAAGACGGGGATGGCTACACCTTC
CASSQDGDGYTF